The rows below give T cell receptor beta chains drawn from one sample of a study of neurological immune-mediated disorders. TCRdb analysed the 5' RACE reads with MiXCR anew, one entry per CDR3 protein. This sample has about 24,000 distinct CDR3 sequences, with around an eighth found just once. Sample: PBMCs. Every receptor here comes from a woman aged 40 to 50 with HTLV-1-associated myelopathy (HAM/TSP). Both conserved end residues are part of each CDR3. D genes are given only for firm matches. Some rows mark clone size as missing; the rest say once, few, many or name a class of expanded clone.

d_gene,v_gene,j_gene,abundance,CDR3aa,CDR3nt
TRBD1,TRBV4-1,TRBJ2-7,many,CASSLSGTAHYEQYF,TGCGCCAGCAGCCTTTCCGGGACAGCTCACTACGAGCAGTACTTC
.,TRBV5-1,TRBJ2-2,many,CASVGVVTGELFF,TGCGCCAGCGTTGGCGTGGTTACCGGGGAGCTGTTTTTT
TRBD2,TRBV5-1,TRBJ2-7,many,CASSWTSGGEPYEQYF,TGCGCCAGCAGCTGGACTAGCGGGGGAGAGCCCTACGAGCAGTACTTC
.,TRBV7-9,TRBJ2-1,many,CASSSGGPNYNEQFF,TGTGCCAGCAGCTCTGGGGGCCCGAATTACAATGAGCAGTTCTTC
.,TRBV7-2,TRBJ2-7,many,CASSLADLPPYEQYF,TGTGCCAGCAGCTTAGCGGACCTTCCACCCTACGAGCAGTACTTC
.,TRBV5-1,TRBJ2-1,many,CASRQGPVSDNEQFF,TGCGCCAGCAGGCAGGGTCCGGTCTCAGACAATGAGCAGTTCTTC
TRBD2,TRBV2,TRBJ2-6,few,CASNSGGAAGANVLTF,TGTGCCAGCAATAGCGGGGGGGCGGCTGGGGCCAACGTCCTGACTTTC
TRBD1,TRBV4-2,TRBJ1-6,medium-sized,CASSQEQGRYNSPLHF,TGTGCCAGCAGCCAAGAACAGGGGCGATATAATTCACCCCTCCACTTT
.,TRBV5-1,TRBJ1-4,many,CASSYMRVANEKLFF,TGCGCCAGCAGCTATATGAGGGTAGCTAATGAAAAACTGTTTTTT
TRBD1,TRBV2,TRBJ1-2,many,CASRVPDRVSRGYTF,TGTGCCAGCAGAGTTCCAGACAGGGTCTCGCGTGGCTACACCTTC
TRBD2,TRBV4-2,TRBJ2-1,many,CASSQDRAGDYNEQFF,TGTGCCAGCAGCCAAGATCGAGCGGGAGACTACAATGAGCAGTTCTTC
.,TRBV30,TRBJ1-1,many,CAWERINAFF,TGTGCCTGGGAGAGGATCAACGCTTTCTTT
TRBD1,TRBV6-2/TRBV6-3,TRBJ1-2,many,CASTPRGTANYGYTF,TGTGCCAGCACCCCTCGAGGGACAGCTAACTATGGCTACACCTTC
TRBD2,TRBV11-2,TRBJ2-2,many,CASSVSGGTGELFF,TGTGCCAGCAGCGTTAGCGGGGGAACCGGGGAGCTGTTTTTT
TRBD1,TRBV18,TRBJ1-1,few,CASSATRTGGTEAFF,TGTGCCAGCTCAGCGACCCGGACAGGAGGTACTGAAGCTTTCTTT
.,TRBV6-5,TRBJ2-5,.,CASSYSRRPQATQYF,TGTGCCAGCAGTTACTCGAGGCGGCCCCAAGCCACCCAGTACTTC
.,TRBV4-2,TRBJ1-1,many,CASSPRGANTEAFF,TGTGCCAGCAGCCCGAGGGGGGCGAACACTGAAGCTTTCTTT
.,TRBV3-1,TRBJ1-1,many,CASSLGPMNTEAFF,TGTGCCAGCAGCCTCGGACCGATGAACACTGAAGCTTTCTTT
.,TRBV5-4,TRBJ2-3,many,CASSFGGGEDTQYF,TGTGCCAGCAGCTTTGGGGGGGGCGAGGATACGCAGTATTTT
TRBD2,TRBV4-2,TRBJ2-1,many,CASSRGSGGAYNEQFF,TGTGCCAGCAGCCGCGGAAGCGGGGGGGCTTACAATGAGCAGTTCTTC
TRBD1,TRBV29-1,TRBJ1-5,.,CSAVTGLDQPQHF,TGCAGCGCCGTGACAGGGTTGGATCAGCCCCAGCATTTT
TRBD2,TRBV27,TRBJ2-5,many,CASSTSAGGWETQYF,TGTGCCAGCAGTACCTCAGCGGGGGGTTGGGAGACCCAGTACTTC